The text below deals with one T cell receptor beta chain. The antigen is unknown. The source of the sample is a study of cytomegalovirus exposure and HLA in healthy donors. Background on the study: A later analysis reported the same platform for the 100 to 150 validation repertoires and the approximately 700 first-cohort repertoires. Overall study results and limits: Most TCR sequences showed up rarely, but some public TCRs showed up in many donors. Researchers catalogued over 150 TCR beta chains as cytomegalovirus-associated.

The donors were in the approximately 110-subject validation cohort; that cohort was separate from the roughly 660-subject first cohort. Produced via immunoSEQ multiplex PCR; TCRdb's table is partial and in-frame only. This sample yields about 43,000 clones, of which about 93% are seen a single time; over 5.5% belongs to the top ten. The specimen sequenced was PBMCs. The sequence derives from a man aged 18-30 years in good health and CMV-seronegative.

This chain's CDR3 is CASSISSQGAGELFF. The CDR3 nucleotides read TGTGCCAGTAGTATATCCTCGCAGGGCGCCGGGGAGCTGTTTTTT. The genes are TRBV19 and TRBJ2-2; a weak D match, TRBD1 (5 bases). Trimming took off 2 bases at V and 6 bases at J, with 13 bases between the two ends. Germline-derived CDR1 and CDR2 are LNHDA and SQIVND (reference sequence). This CDR3 contains 15 residues.